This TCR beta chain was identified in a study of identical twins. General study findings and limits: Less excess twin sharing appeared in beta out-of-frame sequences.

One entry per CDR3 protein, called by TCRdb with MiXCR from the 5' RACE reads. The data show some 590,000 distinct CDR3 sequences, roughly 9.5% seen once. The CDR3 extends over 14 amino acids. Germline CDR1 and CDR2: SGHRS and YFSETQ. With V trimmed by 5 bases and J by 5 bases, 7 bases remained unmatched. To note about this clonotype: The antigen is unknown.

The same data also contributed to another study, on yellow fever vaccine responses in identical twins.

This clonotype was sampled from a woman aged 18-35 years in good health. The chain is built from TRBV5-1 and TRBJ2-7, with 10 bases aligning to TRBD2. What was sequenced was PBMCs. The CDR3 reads CASSGTSDLDEQYF. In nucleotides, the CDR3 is TGCGCCAGCAGTGGGACTAGCGATTTGGACGAGCAGTACTTC.